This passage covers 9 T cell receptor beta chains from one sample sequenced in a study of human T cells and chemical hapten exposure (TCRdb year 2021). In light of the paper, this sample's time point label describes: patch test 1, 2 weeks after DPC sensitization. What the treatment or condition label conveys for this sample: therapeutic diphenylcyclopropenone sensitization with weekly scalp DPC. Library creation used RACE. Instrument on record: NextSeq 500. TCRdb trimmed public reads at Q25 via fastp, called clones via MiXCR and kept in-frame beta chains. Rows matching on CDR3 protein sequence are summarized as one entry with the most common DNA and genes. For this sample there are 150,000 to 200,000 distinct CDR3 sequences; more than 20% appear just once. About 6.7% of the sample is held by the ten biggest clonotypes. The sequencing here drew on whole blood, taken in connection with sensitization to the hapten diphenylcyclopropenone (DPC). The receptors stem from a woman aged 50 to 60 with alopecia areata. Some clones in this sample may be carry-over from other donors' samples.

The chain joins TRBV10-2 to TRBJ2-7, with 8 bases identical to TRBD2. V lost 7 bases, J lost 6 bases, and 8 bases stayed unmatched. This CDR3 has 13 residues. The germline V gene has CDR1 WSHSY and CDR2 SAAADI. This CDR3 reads CASTWGLGREQYF. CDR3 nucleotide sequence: TGCGCCAGCACGTGGGGACTAGGGCGCGAGCAGTACTTC.

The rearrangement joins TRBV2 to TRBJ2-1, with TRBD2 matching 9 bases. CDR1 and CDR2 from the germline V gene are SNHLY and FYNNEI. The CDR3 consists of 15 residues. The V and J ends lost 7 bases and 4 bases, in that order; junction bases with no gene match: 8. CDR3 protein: CASTTRLAAYNEQFF. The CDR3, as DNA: TGTGCCAGCACCACGAGACTAGCGGCATACAATGAGCAGTTCTTC.

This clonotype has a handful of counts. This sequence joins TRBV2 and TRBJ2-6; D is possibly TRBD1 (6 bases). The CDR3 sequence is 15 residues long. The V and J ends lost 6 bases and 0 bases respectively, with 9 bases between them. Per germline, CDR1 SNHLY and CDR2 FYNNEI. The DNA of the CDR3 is TGTGCCAGCAGGCAGGGGAGCTCTGGGGCCAACGTCCTGACTTTC. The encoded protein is CASRQGSSGANVLTF.

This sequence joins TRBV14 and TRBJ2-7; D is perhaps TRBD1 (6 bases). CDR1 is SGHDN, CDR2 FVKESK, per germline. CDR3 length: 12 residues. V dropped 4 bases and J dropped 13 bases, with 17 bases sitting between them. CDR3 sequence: CASSLYPGQRYF. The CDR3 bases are TGTGCCAGCAGCCTTTACCCGGGACAACGATACTTC.

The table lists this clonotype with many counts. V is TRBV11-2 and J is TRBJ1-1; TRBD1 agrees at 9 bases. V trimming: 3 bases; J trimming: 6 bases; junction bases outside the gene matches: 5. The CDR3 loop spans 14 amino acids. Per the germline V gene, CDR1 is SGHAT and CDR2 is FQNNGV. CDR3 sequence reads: CASSFRDRAAEAFF. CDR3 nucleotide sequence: TGTGCCAGCAGCTTCCGGGACAGGGCCGCTGAAGCTTTCTTT.

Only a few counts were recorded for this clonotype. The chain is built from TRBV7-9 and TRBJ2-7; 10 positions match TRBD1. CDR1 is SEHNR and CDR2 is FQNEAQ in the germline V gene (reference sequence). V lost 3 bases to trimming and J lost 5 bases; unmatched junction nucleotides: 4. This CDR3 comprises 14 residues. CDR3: CASSFRTGGHEQYF. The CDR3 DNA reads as TGTGCCAGCAGCTTCAGGACAGGGGGGCACGAGCAGTACTTC.

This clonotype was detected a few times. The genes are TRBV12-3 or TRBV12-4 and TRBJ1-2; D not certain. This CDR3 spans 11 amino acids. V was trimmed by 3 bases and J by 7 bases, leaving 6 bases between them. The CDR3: CASSLNGGYTF. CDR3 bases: TGTGCCAGCAGTTTGAACGGTGGCTACACCTTC.

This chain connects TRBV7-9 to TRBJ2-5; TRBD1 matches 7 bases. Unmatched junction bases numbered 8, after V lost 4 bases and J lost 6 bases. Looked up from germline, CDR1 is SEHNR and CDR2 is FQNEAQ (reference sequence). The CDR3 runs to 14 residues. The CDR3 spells CASSSGDSQKTQYF. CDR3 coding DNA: TGTGCCAGCAGCTCAGGGGACAGTCAAAAGACCCAGTACTTC. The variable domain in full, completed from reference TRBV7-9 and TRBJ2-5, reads DTGVSQNPRHKITKRGQNVTFRCDPISEHNRLYWYRQTLGQGPEFLTYFQNEAQLEKSRLLSDRFSAERPKGSFSTLEIQRTEQGDSAMYLCASSSGDSQKTQYFGPGTRLLVL.

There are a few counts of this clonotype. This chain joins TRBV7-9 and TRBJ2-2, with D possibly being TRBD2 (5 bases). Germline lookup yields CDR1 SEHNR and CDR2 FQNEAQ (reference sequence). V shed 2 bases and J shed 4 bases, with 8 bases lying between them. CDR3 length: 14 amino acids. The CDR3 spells CASSLQAGTGELFF. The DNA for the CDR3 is TGTGCCAGCAGCTTACAGGCGGGCACCGGGGAGCTGTTTTTT.